What follows is one T cell receptor beta chain and its context. Its specificity is not known. The entry originates in a study of cytomegalovirus exposure and HLA in healthy donors. General study results and limits: Cytomegalovirus association was listed for about 170 TCR beta chains. TCR sequences were mostly rare, though some public TCRs occurred in many donors. Per published reports, the classifier diagnosed cytomegalovirus status with high specificity and sensitivity.

CDR1 SEHNR and CDR2 FQNEAQ come from the germline V gene (reference sequence). Trimming cost V 1 base and J 6 bases, with 9 bases left between them. This CDR3 spans 13 amino acids. Assay used: immunoSEQ multiplex PCR; TCRdb lists only in-frame clones, some missing. The data contain about 120,000 clones, roughly 89% of them singletons. This chain joins TRBV7-9 and TRBJ1-1; D remains ambiguous. The sample comprised PBMCs. This clonotype was obtained from a woman in her late teens or twenties in good health and CMV-seronegative. This CDR3 is CASSLGSRAEAFF. Written as DNA, the CDR3 is TGTGCCAGCAGCTTAGGTTCTCGGGCTGAAGCTTTCTTT.